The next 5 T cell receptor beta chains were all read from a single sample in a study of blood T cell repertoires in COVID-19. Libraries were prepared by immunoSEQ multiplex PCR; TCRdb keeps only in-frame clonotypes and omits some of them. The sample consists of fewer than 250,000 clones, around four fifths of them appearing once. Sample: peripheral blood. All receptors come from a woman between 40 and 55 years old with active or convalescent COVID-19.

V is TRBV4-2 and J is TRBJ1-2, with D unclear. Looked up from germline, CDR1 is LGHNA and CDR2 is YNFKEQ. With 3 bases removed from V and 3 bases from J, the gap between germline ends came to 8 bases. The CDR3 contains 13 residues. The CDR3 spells CASSHRGDYGYTF. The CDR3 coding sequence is TGTGCCAGCAGCCACCGAGGTGACTATGGCTACACCTTC.

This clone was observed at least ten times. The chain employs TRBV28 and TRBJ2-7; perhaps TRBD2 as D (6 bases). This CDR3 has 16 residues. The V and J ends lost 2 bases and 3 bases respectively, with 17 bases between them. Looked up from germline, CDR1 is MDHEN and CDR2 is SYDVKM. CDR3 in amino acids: CASSLEFAGRDYEQYF. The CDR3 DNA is TGTGCCAGCAGTTTAGAGTTCGCGGGGCGGGACTACGAGCAGTACTTC.

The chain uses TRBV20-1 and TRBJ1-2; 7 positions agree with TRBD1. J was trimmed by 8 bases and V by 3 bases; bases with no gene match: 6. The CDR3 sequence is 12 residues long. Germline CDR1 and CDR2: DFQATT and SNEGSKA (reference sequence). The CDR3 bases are TGCAGTGCTAGTAACAGGGGCCGCGGCTACACCTTC. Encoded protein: CSASNRGRGYTF.

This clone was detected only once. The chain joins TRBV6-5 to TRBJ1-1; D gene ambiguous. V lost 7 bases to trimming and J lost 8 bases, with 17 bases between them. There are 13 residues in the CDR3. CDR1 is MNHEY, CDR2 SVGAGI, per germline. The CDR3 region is CASTPRLAREAFF. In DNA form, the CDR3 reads TGTGCCAGCACCCCCCGTTTGGCCCGCGAAGCTTTCTTT.

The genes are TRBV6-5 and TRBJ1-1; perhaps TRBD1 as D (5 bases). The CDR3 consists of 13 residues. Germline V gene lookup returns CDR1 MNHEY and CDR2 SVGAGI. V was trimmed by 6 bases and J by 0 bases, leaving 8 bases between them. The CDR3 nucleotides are TGTGCCAGCAGAGGAGGGGTGAACACTGAAGCTTTCTTT. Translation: CASRGGVNTEAFF.